This T cell receptor (beta chain) was observed in a study of graft-versus-host responses after intestinal transplantation. Germline CDR1 SQVTM, CDR2 ANQGSEA. The junction had 6 bases not matched to a gene; V was cut back by 4 bases and J by 1 base. This CDR3 has 14 residues. Only in-frame clones appear in the TCRdb table, and some are missing; sequencing was by immunoSEQ multiplex PCR. The table shows 90,000 to 150,000 clones, with 90% to 95% occurring only once. Details on this clone: Its antigen is not known.

Notes on the study in general: Peak circulating GvH clone levels were associated with early post-transplant HvG declines.

The J gene is TRBJ2-5, the V gene TRBV29-1, with TRBD2 identical over 7 bases. The TCR was taken from a human donor who received an intestinal transplant. The sample consisted of unstimulated CD4+ T cells sorted from spleen or lymph node cells, taken before intestinal transplant. The CDR3 spells CSVGAGLTQETQYF. CDR3 sequence (DNA): TGCAGCGTTGGAGCGGGGCTTACCCAAGAGACCCAGTACTTC.